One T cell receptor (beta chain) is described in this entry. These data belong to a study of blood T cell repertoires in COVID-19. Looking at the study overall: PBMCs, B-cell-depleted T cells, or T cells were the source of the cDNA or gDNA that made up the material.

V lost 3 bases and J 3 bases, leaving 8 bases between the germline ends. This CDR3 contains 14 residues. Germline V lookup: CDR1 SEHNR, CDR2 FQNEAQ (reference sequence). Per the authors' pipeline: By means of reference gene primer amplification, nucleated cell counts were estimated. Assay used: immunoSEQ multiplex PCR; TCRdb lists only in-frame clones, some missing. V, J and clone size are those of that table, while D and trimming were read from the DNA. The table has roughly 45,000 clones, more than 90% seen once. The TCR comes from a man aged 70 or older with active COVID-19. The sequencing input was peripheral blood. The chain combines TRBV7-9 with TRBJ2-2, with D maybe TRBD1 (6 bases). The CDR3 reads CASSLTGDTGELFF. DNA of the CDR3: TGTGCCAGCAGCTTGACAGGTGACACCGGGGAGCTGTTTTTT.